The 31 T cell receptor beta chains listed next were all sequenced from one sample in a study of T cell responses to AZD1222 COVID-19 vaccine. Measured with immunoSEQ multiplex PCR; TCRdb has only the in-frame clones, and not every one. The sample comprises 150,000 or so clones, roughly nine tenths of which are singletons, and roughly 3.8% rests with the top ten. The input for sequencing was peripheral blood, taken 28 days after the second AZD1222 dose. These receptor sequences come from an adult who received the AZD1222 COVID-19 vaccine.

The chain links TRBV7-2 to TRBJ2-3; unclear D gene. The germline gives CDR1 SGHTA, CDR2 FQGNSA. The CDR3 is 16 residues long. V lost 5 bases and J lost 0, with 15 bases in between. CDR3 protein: CASSPRNEISTDTQYF. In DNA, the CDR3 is TGTGCCAGCAGCCCCCGGAACGAGATCAGCACAGATACGCAGTATTTT.

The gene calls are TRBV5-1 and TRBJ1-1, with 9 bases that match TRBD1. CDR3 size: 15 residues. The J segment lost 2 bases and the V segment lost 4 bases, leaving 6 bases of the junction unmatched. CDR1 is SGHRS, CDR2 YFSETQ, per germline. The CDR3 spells CASSLSTGGNTEAFF. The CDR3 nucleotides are TGCGCCAGCAGCCTCTCGACAGGGGGTAACACTGAAGCTTTCTTT.

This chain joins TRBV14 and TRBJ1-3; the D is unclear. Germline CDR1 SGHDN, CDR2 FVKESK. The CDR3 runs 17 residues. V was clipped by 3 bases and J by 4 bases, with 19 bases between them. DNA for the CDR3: TGTGCCAGCAGCCAGCGTCGACACTGGTCGGGAGGAAACACCATATATTTT. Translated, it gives CASSQRRHWSGGNTIYF. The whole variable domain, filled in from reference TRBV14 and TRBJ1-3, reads EAGVTQFPSHSVIEKGQTVTLRCDPISGHDNLYWYRRVMGKEIKFLLHFVKESKQDESGMPNNRFLAERTGGTYSTLKVQPAELEDSGVYFCASSQRRHWSGGNTIYFGEGSWLTVV.

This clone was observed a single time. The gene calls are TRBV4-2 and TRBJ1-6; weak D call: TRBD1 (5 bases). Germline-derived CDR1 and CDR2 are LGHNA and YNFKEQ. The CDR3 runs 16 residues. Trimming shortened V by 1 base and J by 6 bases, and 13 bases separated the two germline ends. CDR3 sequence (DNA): TGTGCCAGCAGCCAAGTTTCGGGGAGGGGTAATTCACCCCTCCACTTT. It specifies CASSQVSGRGNSPLHF.

The CDR3: CASSTTIQGEKLFF. As DNA, the CDR3 is TGTGCCAGCAGCACCACTATACAGGGGGAAAAACTGTTTTTT. This rearrangement joins TRBV7-9 to TRBJ1-4; TRBD1 agrees at 7 bases. This CDR3 region has 14 residues. Germline-derived CDR1 and CDR2 are SEHNR and FQNEAQ (reference sequence). V trimming: 5 bases; J trimming: 8 bases; junction bases outside the gene matches: 8.

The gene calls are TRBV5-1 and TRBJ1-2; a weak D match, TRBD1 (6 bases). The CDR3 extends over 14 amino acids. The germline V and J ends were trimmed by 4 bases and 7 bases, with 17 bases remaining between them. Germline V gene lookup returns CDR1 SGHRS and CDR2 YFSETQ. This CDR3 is CASSPGGGGLGYTF. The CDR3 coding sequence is TGCGCCAGCAGCCCCGGTGGAGGGGGGCTTGGCTACACCTTC.

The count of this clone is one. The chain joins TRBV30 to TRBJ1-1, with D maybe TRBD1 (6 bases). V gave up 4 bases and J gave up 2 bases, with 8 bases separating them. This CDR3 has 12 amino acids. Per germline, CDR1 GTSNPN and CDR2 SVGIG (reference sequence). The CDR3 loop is CAWIGGNTEAFF. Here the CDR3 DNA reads TGTGCCTGGATAGGGGGAAACACTGAAGCTTTCTTT.

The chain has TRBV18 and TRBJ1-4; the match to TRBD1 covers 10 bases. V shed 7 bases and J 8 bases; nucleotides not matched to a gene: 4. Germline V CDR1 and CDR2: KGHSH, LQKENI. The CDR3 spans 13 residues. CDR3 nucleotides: TGTGCCAGCTTCCGGGACAGGGGAGAAAAACTGTTTTTT. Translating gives CASFRDRGEKLFF.

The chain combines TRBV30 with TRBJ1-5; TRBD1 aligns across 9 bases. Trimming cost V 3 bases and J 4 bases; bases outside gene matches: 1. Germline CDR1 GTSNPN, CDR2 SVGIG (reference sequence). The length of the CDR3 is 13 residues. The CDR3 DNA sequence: TGTGCCTGGAGCGGACAGGGGAATCAGCCCCAGCATTTT. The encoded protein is CAWSGQGNQPQHF.

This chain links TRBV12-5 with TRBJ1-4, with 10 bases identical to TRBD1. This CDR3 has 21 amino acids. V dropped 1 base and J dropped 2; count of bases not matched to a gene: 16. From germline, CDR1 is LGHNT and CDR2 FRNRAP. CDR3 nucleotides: TGTGCTAGTGGTTTGGCAACCCAGACAGGGGGCGTCCGGGCGACTAATGAAAAACTGTTTTTT. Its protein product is CASGLATQTGGVRATNEKLFF.

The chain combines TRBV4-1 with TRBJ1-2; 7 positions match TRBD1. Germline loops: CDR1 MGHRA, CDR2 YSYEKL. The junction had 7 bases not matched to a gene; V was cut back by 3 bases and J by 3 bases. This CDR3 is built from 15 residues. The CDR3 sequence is CASSHFDRDYYGYTF. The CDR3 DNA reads TGCGCCAGCAGCCACTTCGACAGGGACTACTATGGCTACACCTTC.

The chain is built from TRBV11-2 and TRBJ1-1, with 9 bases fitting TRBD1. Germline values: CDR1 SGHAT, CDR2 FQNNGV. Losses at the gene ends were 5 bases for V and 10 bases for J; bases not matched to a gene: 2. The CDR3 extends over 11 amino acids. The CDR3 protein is CASSRGQGAFF. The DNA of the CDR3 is TGTGCCAGCAGCCGGGGACAGGGAGCTTTCTTT.

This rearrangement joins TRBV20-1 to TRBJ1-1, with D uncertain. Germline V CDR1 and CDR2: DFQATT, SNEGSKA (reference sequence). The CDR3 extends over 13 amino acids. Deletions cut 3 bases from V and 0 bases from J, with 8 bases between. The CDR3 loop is CSASLSLNTEAFF. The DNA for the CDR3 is TGCAGTGCTAGTCTCAGCCTGAACACTGAAGCTTTCTTT.

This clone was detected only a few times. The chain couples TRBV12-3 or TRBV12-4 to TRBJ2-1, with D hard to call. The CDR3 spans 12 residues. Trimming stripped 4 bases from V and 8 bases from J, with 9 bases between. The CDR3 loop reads CASSSLFDEQFF. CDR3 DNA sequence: TGTGCCAGCAGTTCGCTGTTCGATGAGCAGTTCTTC.

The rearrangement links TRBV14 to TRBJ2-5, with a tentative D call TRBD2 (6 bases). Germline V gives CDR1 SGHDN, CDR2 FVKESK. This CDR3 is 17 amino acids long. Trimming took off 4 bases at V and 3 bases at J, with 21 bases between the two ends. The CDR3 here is CASSPGTTGPGEETQYF. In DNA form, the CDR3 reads TGTGCCAGCAGCCCCGGAACTACAGGACCGGGGGAAGAGACCCAGTACTTC.

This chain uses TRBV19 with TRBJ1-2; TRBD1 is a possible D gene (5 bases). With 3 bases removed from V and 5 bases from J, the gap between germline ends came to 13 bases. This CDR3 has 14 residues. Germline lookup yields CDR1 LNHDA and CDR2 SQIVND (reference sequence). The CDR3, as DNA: TGTGCCAGTAGTATGACTAGGGAGGGGTATGGCTACACCTTC. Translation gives CASSMTREGYGYTF.

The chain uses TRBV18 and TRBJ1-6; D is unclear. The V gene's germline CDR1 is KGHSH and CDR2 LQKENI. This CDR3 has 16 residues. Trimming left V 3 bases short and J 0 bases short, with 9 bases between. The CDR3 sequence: CASSPGGDSYNSPLHF. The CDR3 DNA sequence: TGTGCCAGCTCACCGGGAGGAGACTCCTATAATTCACCCCTCCACTTT.

CDR3 bases: TGTGCCAGCAGTGAACAGGGGGGAAATGAGCAGTTCTTC. Amino acid sequence: CASSEQGGNEQFF. This chain links TRBV6-4 with TRBJ2-1, with 8 nucleotides matching TRBD1. J lost 7 bases, V lost 3 bases, and 2 bases had no gene match. CDR3 size: 13 residues. Germline CDR1 and CDR2: MRHNA and SNTAGT.

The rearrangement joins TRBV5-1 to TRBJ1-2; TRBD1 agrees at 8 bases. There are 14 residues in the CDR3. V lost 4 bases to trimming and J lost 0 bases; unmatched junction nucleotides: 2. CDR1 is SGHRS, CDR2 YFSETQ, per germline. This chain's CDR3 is CASSPDRANYGYTF. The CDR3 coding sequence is TGCGCCAGCAGCCCGGACAGGGCTAACTATGGCTACACCTTC.

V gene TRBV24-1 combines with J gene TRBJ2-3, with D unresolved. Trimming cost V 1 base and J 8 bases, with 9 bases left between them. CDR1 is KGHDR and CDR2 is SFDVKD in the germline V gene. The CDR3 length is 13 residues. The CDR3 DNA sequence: TGTGCCACCAGTGATTTATCCCCTCCTACGCAGTATTTT. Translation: CATSDLSPPTQYF.

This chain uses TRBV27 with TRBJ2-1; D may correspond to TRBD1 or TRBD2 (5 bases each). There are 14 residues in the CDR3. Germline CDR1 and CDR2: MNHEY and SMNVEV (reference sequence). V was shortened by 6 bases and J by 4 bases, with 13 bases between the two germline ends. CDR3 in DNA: TGTGCCAGCAGAAGAGGGGAAATTTACAATGAGCAGTTCTTC. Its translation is CASRRGEIYNEQFF.

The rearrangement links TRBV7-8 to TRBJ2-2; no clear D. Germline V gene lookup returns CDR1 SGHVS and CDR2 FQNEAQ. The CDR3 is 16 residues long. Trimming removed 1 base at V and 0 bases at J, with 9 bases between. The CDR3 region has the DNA TGTGCCAGCAGCTTAGGATCGGCCGCGAACACCGGGGAGCTGTTTTTT. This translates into CASSLGSAANTGELFF.

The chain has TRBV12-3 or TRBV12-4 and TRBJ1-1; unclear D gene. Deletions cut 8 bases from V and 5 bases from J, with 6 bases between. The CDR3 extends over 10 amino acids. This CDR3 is CASVGTEAFF. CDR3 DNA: TGTGCCAGCGTGGGAACTGAAGCTTTCTTT.

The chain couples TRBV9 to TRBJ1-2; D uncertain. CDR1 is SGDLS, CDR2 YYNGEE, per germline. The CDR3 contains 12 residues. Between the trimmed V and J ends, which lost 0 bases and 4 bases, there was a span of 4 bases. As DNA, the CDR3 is TGTGCCAGCAGCGTAGTTGGCTATGGCTACACCTTC. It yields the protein CASSVVGYGYTF.

Here the CDR3 reads CASSYPSGRTYEQYF. The CDR3 nucleotides read TGCGCCAGCAGCTACCCTAGCGGGAGGACCTACGAGCAGTACTTC. This rearrangement joins TRBV4-1 to TRBJ2-7; 11 nucleotides match TRBD2. Germline V gene lookup returns CDR1 MGHRA and CDR2 YSYEKL. The J segment lost 2 bases and the V segment lost 5 bases, leaving 5 bases of the junction unmatched. This CDR3 has 15 residues.

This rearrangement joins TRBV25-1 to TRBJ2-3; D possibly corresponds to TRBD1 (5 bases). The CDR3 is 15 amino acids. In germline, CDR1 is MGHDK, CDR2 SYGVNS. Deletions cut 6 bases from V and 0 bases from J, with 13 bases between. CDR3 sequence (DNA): TGTGCCAGCAGGCAATTAGGGGCTAGCACAGATACGCAGTATTTT. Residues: CASRQLGASTDTQYF.

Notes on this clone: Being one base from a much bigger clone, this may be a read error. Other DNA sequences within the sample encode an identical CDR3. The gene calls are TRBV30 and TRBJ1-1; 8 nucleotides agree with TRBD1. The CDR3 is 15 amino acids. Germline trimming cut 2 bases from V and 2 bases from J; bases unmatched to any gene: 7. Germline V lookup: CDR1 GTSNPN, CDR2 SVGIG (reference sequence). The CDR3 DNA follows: TGTGCCTGGAGTACCGGGACAGGTCCAAACACTGAAGCTTTCTTT. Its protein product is CAWSTGTGPNTEAFF. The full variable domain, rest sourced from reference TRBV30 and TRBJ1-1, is SQTIHQWPATLVQPVGSPLSLECTVEGTSNPNLYWYRQAAGRGLQLLFYSVGIGQISSEVPQNLSASRPQDRQFILSSKKLLLSDSGFYLCAWSTGTGPNTEAFFGQGTRLTVV.

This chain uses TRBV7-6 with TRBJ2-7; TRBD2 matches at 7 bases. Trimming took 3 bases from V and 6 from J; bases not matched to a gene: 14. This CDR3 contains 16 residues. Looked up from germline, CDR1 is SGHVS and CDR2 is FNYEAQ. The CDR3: CASSFRLGGKIGEQYF. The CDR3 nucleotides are TGTGCCAGCAGCTTCCGGCTGGGGGGGAAGATCGGCGAGCAGTACTTC. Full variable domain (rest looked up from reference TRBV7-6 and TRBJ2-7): GAGVSQSPRYKVTKRGQDVALRCDPISGHVSLYWYRQALGQGPEFLTYFNYEAQQDKSGLPNDRFSAERPEGSISTLTIQRTEQRDSAMYRCASSFRLGGKIGEQYFGPGTRLTVT.

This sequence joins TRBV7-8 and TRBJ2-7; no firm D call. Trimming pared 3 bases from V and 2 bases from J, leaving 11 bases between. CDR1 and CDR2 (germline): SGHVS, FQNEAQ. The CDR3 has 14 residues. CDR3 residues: CASSLGGPPYEQYF. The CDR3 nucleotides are TGTGCCAGCAGCTTGGGTGGGCCACCCTACGAGCAGTACTTC.

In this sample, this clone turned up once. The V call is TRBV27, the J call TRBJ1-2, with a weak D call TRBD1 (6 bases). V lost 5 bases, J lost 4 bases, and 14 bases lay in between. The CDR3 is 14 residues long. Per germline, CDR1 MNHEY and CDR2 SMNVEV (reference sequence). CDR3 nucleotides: TGTGCCAGCAGTCCGAAGACAGGCGTCTATGGCTACACCTTC. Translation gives CASSPKTGVYGYTF.

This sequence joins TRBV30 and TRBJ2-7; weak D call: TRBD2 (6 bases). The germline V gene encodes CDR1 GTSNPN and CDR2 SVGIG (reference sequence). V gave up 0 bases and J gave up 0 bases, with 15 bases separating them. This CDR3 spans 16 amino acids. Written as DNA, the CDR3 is TGTGCCTGGAGTGTAGCGGGCCTCGGCAGCTCCTACGAGCAGTACTTC. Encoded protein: CAWSVAGLGSSYEQYF.